This passage covers 2 T cell receptor beta chains from one sample sequenced in a study of cytomegalovirus exposure and HLA in healthy donors. PCR amplification relied on 60 Vbeta primers (plus 13 Jbeta primers). Using immunoSEQ multiplex PCR, the repertoire was profiled, and TCRdb retains in-frame clones only, with some absent. The table records about 140,000 clones, approximately 10% of them present only once. Sequencing was performed on PBMCs. The receptors originated from a woman in her forties in good health and CMV-seropositive.

V and J are TRBV6-6 and TRBJ2-2, with D uncertain. This CDR3 spans 15 amino acids. V dropped 1 base and J dropped 1 base, with 7 bases sitting between them. In germline, CDR1 is MNHNY, CDR2 SVGAGI (reference sequence). The CDR3 DNA follows: TGTGCCAGCAGTTACTACAAACAGAACACCGGGGAGCTGTTTTTT. As protein: CASSYYKQNTGELFF.

The chain recombines TRBV7-2 with TRBJ2-5; D unclear. The CDR3 is made up of 12 amino acids. Trimming took off 4 bases at V and 9 bases at J, with 12 bases between the two ends. The germline CDR1 and CDR2 sequences are SGHTA and FQGNSA. The CDR3 is CASSSDIKPQYF. DNA of the CDR3: TGTGCCAGCAGCTCAGACATCAAGCCCCAGTACTTC.